These 9 T cell receptor beta chains share one sample of origin, sequenced in a study of blood T cell repertoires in COVID-19. The repertoire was sequenced with immunoSEQ multiplex PCR; TCRdb's copy has only in-frame clones and lacks some. Among some 230,000 clones listed, roughly 84% were seen once. Sample: peripheral blood. These receptors all stem from a woman aged 55-69 years who had recovered from COVID-19.

V usage is TRBV11-2 and J usage is TRBJ1-1, with 12 bases that match TRBD1. The CDR3 sequence is 14 residues long. The J segment lost 10 bases and the V segment lost 5 bases, leaving 8 bases of the junction unmatched. Germline loops: CDR1 SGHAT, CDR2 FQNNGV. CDR3 amino acids: CASSAPGQGAGAFF. In nucleotides, the CDR3 is TGTGCCAGCAGCGCGCCGGGACAGGGGGCGGGAGCTTTCTTT. The full variable domain, its missing parts supplied by reference TRBV11-2 and TRBJ1-1, is EAGVAQSPRYKIIEKRQSVAFWCNPISGHATLYWYQQILGQGPKLLIQFQNNGVVDDSQLPKDRFSAERLKGVDSTLKIQPAKLEDSAVYLCASSAPGQGAGAFFGQGTRLTVV.

The V call is TRBV14, the J call TRBJ1-2; a weak D match, TRBD1 (6 bases). Germline CDR1 is SGHDN and CDR2 is FVKESK. The V end was cut by 6 bases, the J end by 6 bases, with 14 bases between. The CDR3 loop spans 13 amino acids. CDR3 sequence: CASSLRQANGYTF. The CDR3 DNA is TGTGCCAGCAGTCTACGACAGGCGAATGGCTACACCTTC.

This clone has just a few counts. This chain connects TRBV6-7 to TRBJ2-7; 10 bases line up with TRBD1. TRBV6-7 is designated an ORF whose function remains uncertain. Trimming cost V 8 bases and J 3 bases; bases outside gene matches: 4. This CDR3 is built from 13 residues. DNA for the CDR3: TGTGCCAGCCGGACAGGGGGGTTCTACGAGCAGTACTTC. Its translation is CASRTGGFYEQYF.

V and J are TRBV18 and TRBJ1-1; TRBD1 is a possible D gene (5 bases). The CDR3 loop spans 15 amino acids. The germline V gene has CDR1 KGHSH and CDR2 LQKENI. Trimming took 0 bases from V and 5 from J, leaving 13 bases between them. CDR3 amino acids: CASSPPGRGLTEAFF. The DNA for the CDR3 is TGTGCCAGCTCACCACCGGGGCGGGGACTGACTGAAGCTTTCTTT.

The V call is TRBV5-1, the J call TRBJ2-5; weak D call: TRBD1 (5 bases). Trimming pared 3 bases from V and 4 bases from J, leaving 16 bases between. Germline lookup yields CDR1 SGHRS and CDR2 YFSETQ. This CDR3 contains 15 residues. The CDR3 coding sequence is TGCGCCAGCAGCTGGGGCCCACAGAAGGGAGAGACCCAGTACTTC. This gives the protein CASSWGPQKGETQYF.

The rearrangement links TRBV2 to TRBJ2-5; D unclear. The V end was cut by 1 base, the J end by 4 bases, with 7 bases between. Looked up from germline, CDR1 is SNHLY and CDR2 is FYNNEI. This CDR3 has 13 residues. The CDR3 DNA is TGTGCCAGCAGTGAAGAGAGTGGAGAGACCCAGTACTTC. Translation gives CASSEESGETQYF.

J is TRBJ2-1 and V is TRBV6-5, with TRBD1 identical over 8 bases. This CDR3 has 14 amino acids. In germline, CDR1 is MNHEY, CDR2 SVGAGI. The trim removed 4 bases at V and 6 bases at J, leaving 5 bases unmatched. Here the CDR3 reads CASSSYRGANEQFF. In nucleotides, the CDR3 is TGTGCCAGCAGTTCCTACAGGGGGGCCAATGAGCAGTTCTTC.

This chain connects TRBV7-2 to TRBJ2-5; TRBD2 aligns across 13 bases. V was clipped by 1 base and J by 9 bases; unmatched bases: 8. The CDR3 totals 16 residues. The germline gives CDR1 SGHTA, CDR2 FQGNSA. In DNA, the CDR3 is TGTGCCAGCAGCTTAGATTTTACTAGCGGGGGGGTGGCCCAGTACTTC. Protein sequence: CASSLDFTSGGVAQYF.

This clone was seen at least ten times. The CDR3 is CASSRDNSYEQYF. The CDR3 region has the DNA TGCGCCAGCAGCCGGGACAACTCCTACGAGCAGTACTTC. V is TRBV5-1 and J is TRBJ2-7, with D possibly being TRBD1 (6 bases). V lost 4 bases and J 0 bases, leaving 8 bases between the germline ends. The germline CDR1 and CDR2 sequences are SGHRS and YFSETQ. There are 13 residues in the CDR3.